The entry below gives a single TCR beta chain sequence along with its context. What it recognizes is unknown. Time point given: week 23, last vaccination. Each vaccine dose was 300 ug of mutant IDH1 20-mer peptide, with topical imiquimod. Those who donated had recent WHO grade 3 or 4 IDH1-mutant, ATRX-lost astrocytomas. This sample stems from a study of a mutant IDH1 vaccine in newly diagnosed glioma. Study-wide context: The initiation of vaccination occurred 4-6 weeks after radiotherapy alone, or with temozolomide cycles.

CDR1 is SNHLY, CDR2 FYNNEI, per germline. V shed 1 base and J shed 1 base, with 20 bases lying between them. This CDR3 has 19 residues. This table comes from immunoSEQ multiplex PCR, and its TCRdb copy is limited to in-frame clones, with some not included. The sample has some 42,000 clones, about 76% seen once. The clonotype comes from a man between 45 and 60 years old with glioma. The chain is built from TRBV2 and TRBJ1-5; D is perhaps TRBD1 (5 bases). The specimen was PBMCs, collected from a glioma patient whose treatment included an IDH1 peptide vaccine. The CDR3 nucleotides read TGTGCCAGCAGTGAAGTATGGGGACCGGGTGGGAGGAGCAATCAGCCCCAGCATTTT. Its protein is CASSEVWGPGGRSNQPQHF. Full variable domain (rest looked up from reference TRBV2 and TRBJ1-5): EPEVTQTPSHQVTQMGQEVILRCVPISNHLYFYWYRQILGQKVEFLVSFYNNEISEKSEIFDDQFSVERPDGSNFTLKIRSTKLEDSAMYFCASSEVWGPGGRSNQPQHFGDGTRLSIL.